One sample yielded the 20 T cell receptor beta chains listed below, sequenced in a study of T cells in Graves' hyperthyroidism and ophthalmopathy. RNA transcripts yielded amplified TCR beta CDR3 regions. First-round RT-PCR targeting the TCR CDR3 was performed with the HTBI primer set. TCRdb redid the calling of the multiplex PCR reads with MiXCR, one entry per CDR3 protein. The table includes about 660,000 distinct CDR3 sequences, approximately 42% detected once. The sequencing input was peripheral blood or thyroid tissue (not recorded which). These receptors were collected from an adult man with Graves' disease, either hyperthyroidism or ophthalmopathy (not recorded which).

This clonotype turned up a few times. The chain joins TRBV12-3 or TRBV12-4 to TRBJ2-7, with 11 bases fitting TRBD2. The CDR3 is 14 residues long. The V segment lost 5 bases and the J segment 3 bases; nucleotides outside the gene matches: 3. The CDR3 loop reads CASSHSGGGYEQYF. As DNA, the CDR3 is TGTGCCAGCAGTCATAGCGGGGGGGGCTACGAGCAGTACTTC.

The chain joins TRBV29-1 to TRBJ1-1; tentative D call: TRBD1 (6 bases). Germline V gene sequence: CDR1 SQVTM, CDR2 ANQGSEA. V was pared by 8 bases and J by 6 bases, with 13 bases between. The CDR3 totals 11 residues. The CDR3 protein is CSLETGAEAFF. The CDR3 DNA reads TGCAGCTTAGAGACAGGCGCTGAAGCTTTCTTT.

The chain employs TRBV6-6 and TRBJ1-1; tentatively, D is TRBD1 (5 bases). Germline CDR1 MNHNY, CDR2 SVGAGI (reference sequence). This CDR3 has 16 residues. V was pared by 2 bases and J by 0 bases, with 13 bases between. CDR3 sequence (DNA): TGTGCCAGCAGTTACGCTCAAGGGGCAATGAACACTGAAGCTTTCTTT. Its protein product is CASSYAQGAMNTEAFF.

This chain joins TRBV15 and TRBJ1-2; D not resolved. V was cut by 2 bases and J by 7 bases, with 14 bases left in between. CDR1 and CDR2 from the germline V gene are LNHNV and YYDKDF (reference sequence). This CDR3 is 14 amino acids long. The CDR3 here is CATSRPGIEAGYTF. The DNA for the CDR3 is TGTGCCACCAGCAGACCGGGGATTGAAGCTGGCTACACCTTC.

A single count supports this clonotype. The rearrangement links TRBV10-3 to TRBJ1-2, with 10 positions matching TRBD1. Trimming cost V 10 bases and J 4 bases; bases outside gene matches: 15. This CDR3 is built from 16 residues. Germline CDR1 and CDR2: ENHRY and SYGVKD. This chain's CDR3 is CASSPTGTGASYGYTF. The CDR3 DNA reads TGTGCCAGCAGCCCTACCGGGACAGGGGCGAGCTATGGCTACACCTTC.

This clonotype was observed a handful of times. The rearrangement links TRBV11-2 to TRBJ2-7; D remains ambiguous. V was clipped by 1 base and J by 6 bases, with 13 bases between them. CDR3 length: 14 amino acids. Germline lookup yields CDR1 SGHAT and CDR2 FQNNGV. The CDR3 loop reads CASSLGAESGEQYF. CDR3 in DNA: TGTGCCAGCAGCTTAGGGGCAGAATCGGGCGAGCAGTACTTC.

J is TRBJ1-2 and V is TRBV9, with D possibly TRBD1 on 5 matching bases. The CDR3 has 15 residues. Germline V gene sequence: CDR1 SGDLS, CDR2 YYNGEE. Trimming removed 3 bases from V and 2 bases from J, with 14 bases in between. CDR3: CASSASHAGNYGYTF. CDR3 in DNA: TGTGCCAGCAGCGCCTCCCATGCAGGGAACTATGGCTACACCTTC.

This chain joins TRBV5-1 and TRBJ2-2, with D tentatively TRBD1 (6 bases). V was clipped by 4 bases and J by 0 bases, with 10 bases between them. The CDR3 sequence is 15 residues long. The V gene's germline CDR1 is SGHRS and CDR2 YFSETQ. In DNA form, the CDR3 reads TGCGCCAGCAGCGGGGACACCTCGAACACCGGGGAGCTGTTTTTT. Its protein is CASSGDTSNTGELFF.

The sample holds a few counts of this clonotype. The CDR3 loop is CASSIIGETGGSYEQYF. The CDR3 region has the DNA TGTGCCAGTAGTATCATCGGCGAGACAGGGGGCTCCTACGAGCAGTACTTC. The rearrangement uses TRBV19 and TRBJ2-7; 9 nucleotides match TRBD1. The germline gives CDR1 LNHDA, CDR2 SQIVND (reference sequence). V dropped 3 bases and J dropped 0; count of bases not matched to a gene: 9. CDR3 length equals 17 residues.

For this clonotype: A much larger clone is a single base away; this may be a read error. The chain combines TRBV2 with TRBJ2-7, with TRBD2 as a possible D gene (5 bases). Germline CDR1 and CDR2: SNHLY and FYNNEI. This CDR3 has 13 amino acids. V was cut by 4 bases and J by 5 bases, with 12 bases left in between. CDR3 in DNA: TGTGCCAGCAGTGGAACTAGGTCCCACGAGCAGTACTTC. This gives the protein CASSGTRSHEQYF.

This chain links TRBV2 with TRBJ2-5; no clear D. The CDR3 runs 15 residues. The germline CDR1 and CDR2 sequences are SNHLY and FYNNEI. V gave up 5 bases and J gave up 0 bases, with 13 bases separating them. In nucleotides, the CDR3 is TGTGCCAGCAGTTTAAAGGGTTATAACCAAGAGACCCAGTACTTC. Translation: CASSLKGYNQETQYF. The full variable domain, completed using reference TRBV2 and TRBJ2-5, is EPEVTQTPSHQVTQMGQEVILRCVPISNHLYFYWYRQILGQKVEFLVSFYNNEISEKSEIFDDQFSVERPDGSNFTLKIRSTKLEDSAMYFCASSLKGYNQETQYFGPGTRLLVL.

This clonotype was picked up a small number of times. The gene calls are TRBV5-6 and TRBJ2-5; perhaps TRBD1 as D (6 bases). The CDR3 extends over 16 amino acids. From germline, CDR1 is SGHDT and CDR2 YYEEEE. The V gene lost 3 bases and the J gene lost 4 bases, with 19 bases spanning the gap. The CDR3 DNA reads TGTGCCAGCAGCTCCGTCTACAGGGTCAGTGGAGAGACCCAGTACTTC. Protein sequence: CASSSVYRVSGETQYF.

A few counts support this clonotype. V and J are TRBV10-3 and TRBJ1-5; D gene unclear. Germline assignment: CDR1 ENHRY and CDR2 SYGVKD. This CDR3 region has 14 residues. Deletions cut 3 bases from V and 5 bases from J, with 11 bases between. The CDR3 nucleotides read TGTGCCATCAGTGAATGGACTGATGATCAGCCCCAGCATTTT. Translated, it gives CAISEWTDDQPQHF.

This clonotype was recorded at least ten times. The chain employs TRBV7-3 and TRBJ2-2; D gene uncertain. CDR3 size: 14 residues. CDR1 and CDR2 from the germline V gene are SGHTA and FQGTGA. V lost 2 bases, J lost 4 bases, and 8 bases lay in between. The CDR3 loop is CASSLLFGTGELFF. CDR3 nucleotides: TGTGCCAGCAGCTTACTCTTCGGCACCGGGGAGCTGTTTTTT.

Ten or more counts support this clonotype. The rearrangement links TRBV12-3 or TRBV12-4 to TRBJ1-2; TRBD1 aligns across 7 bases. This CDR3 spans 13 amino acids. V dropped 6 bases and J dropped 7; count of bases not matched to a gene: 8. The CDR3 is CASSLKTGSGYTF. As DNA, the CDR3 is TGTGCCAGCAGCCTAAAGACAGGGTCTGGCTACACCTTC.

The rearrangement uses TRBV25-1 and TRBJ1-4; 7 nucleotides align to TRBD1. V shed 5 bases, J shed 5 bases, and the junction held 14 bases outside the gene matches. CDR1 MGHDK and CDR2 SYGVNS come from the germline V gene. The CDR3 has 17 residues. The DNA of the CDR3 is TGTGCCAGCAGTTACCCCCAGCCGGGACAGCTGAATGAAAAACTGTTTTTT. It yields the protein CASSYPQPGQLNEKLFF.

This clonotype has just a few counts. The V gene is TRBV20-1, the J gene TRBJ1-6, with D perhaps matching TRBD1 (5 bases). The CDR3 is 12 amino acids. Between the trimmed V and J ends, which lost 6 bases and 5 bases, there was a span of 8 bases. Germline CDR1 DFQATT, CDR2 SNEGSKA (reference sequence). CDR3 loop: CSARQHNSPLHF. The CDR3 DNA is TGCAGTGCGCGACAGCATAATTCACCCCTCCACTTT.

The chain uses TRBV2 and TRBJ2-2; D might be TRBD1 or TRBD2, each matching 5 bases. Germline values: CDR1 SNHLY, CDR2 FYNNEI. This CDR3 is built from 15 residues. V was cut by 6 bases and J by 4 bases, with 15 bases left in between. CDR3 sequence (DNA): TGTGCCAGCAGCTGGGAGCTAGGGGCCACCGGGGAGCTGTTTTTT. It codes for CASSWELGATGELFF. Variable domain in full (rest from reference TRBV2 and TRBJ2-2): EPEVTQTPSHQVTQMGQEVILRCVPISNHLYFYWYRQILGQKVEFLVSFYNNEISEKSEIFDDQFSVERPDGSNFTLKIRSTKLEDSAMYFCASSWELGATGELFFGEGSRLTVL.

For this clonotype: This may be a read error: a much more frequent sequence differs by one nucleotide. The chain links TRBV2 to TRBJ1-1, with D possibly matching TRBD1 (5 bases). CDR3 size: 16 residues. Deletions cut 6 bases from V and 1 base from J, with 18 bases between. Germline V gene sequence: CDR1 SNHLY, CDR2 FYNNEI. The CDR3: CASSIRGRGKNTEAFF. The CDR3, as DNA: TGTGCCAGCAGCATAAGGGGCCGCGGTAAGAACACTGAAGCTTTCTTT.

V usage is TRBV6-5 and J usage is TRBJ1-3; D remains ambiguous. This CDR3 is built from 15 residues. Trimming cost V 5 bases and J 2 bases, with 13 bases left between them. Germline values: CDR1 MNHEY, CDR2 SVGAGI. The DNA for the CDR3 is TGTGCCAGCAGTACTGGGGTCTGGACTGGAAACACCATATATTTT. Translated, it gives CASSTGVWTGNTIYF.